Listed here are 18 T cell receptor beta chains from one sample, sequenced in a study of T-cell reconstitution after alpha-beta-depleted transplantation in children. Preparing the TCRbeta library involved the use of unique molecular identifiers. Each CDR3 protein is one row after TCRdb ran MiXCR on the PCR reads. The sample shows about 640,000 distinct CDR3 sequences, 13% of them seen only once. The sample consisted of PBMCs, mostly from graft donor cells, taken 360 days after TCRalphabeta/CD19-depleted stem cell transplant. These receptors originate from a male patient aged 5 to 17 who had a stem cell transplant for acute myeloid leukemia, so the T cells may come from the graft donor.

The genes are TRBV20-1 and TRBJ2-2; D might be TRBD2 (6 bases). Trimming took off 0 bases at V and 1 base at J, with 9 bases between the two ends. The germline CDR1 and CDR2 sequences are DFQATT and SNEGSKA (reference sequence). The CDR3 sequence is 15 residues long. The CDR3 nucleotides read TGCAGTGCTAGAGAGGGGACTCGGAACACCGGGGAGCTGTTTTTT. This gives the protein CSAREGTRNTGELFF.

This clonotype has a handful of counts. This rearrangement joins TRBV3-1 to TRBJ2-2; D uncertain. Germline CDR1 and CDR2: LGHDT and YNNKEL (reference sequence). Trimming cost V 1 base and J 0 bases, with 15 bases left between them. CDR3 length: 18 amino acids. Here the CDR3 reads CASSQVDPRRPNTGELFF. The CDR3 DNA is TGTGCCAGCAGCCAAGTCGACCCCAGGCGCCCGAACACCGGGGAGCTGTTTTTT.

This clonotype was found many times. The chain links TRBV29-1 to TRBJ2-5, with TRBD2 as a possible D gene (6 bases). CDR1 and CDR2 from the germline V gene are SQVTM and ANQGSEA. V dropped 6 bases and J dropped 2 bases, with 16 bases sitting between them. This CDR3 is 14 amino acids long. The CDR3 protein is CSVMGGTTQETQYF. Here the CDR3 DNA reads TGCAGCGTGATGGGCGGGACCACTCAAGAGACCCAGTACTTC. Using reference TRBV29-1 and TRBJ2-5 for the parts outside the CDR3, the full variable domain is SAVISQKPSRDICQRGTSLTIQCQVDSQVTMMFWYRQQPGQSLTLIATANQGSEATYESGFVIDKFPISRPNLTFSTLTVSNMSPEDSSIYLCSVMGGTTQETQYFGPGTRLLVL.

This clonotype occurred a few times. The rearrangement joins TRBV28 to TRBJ2-5; TRBD1 matches at 12 bases. CDR3 length equals 14 residues. The V gene end was trimmed by 6 bases and the J gene end by 3 bases; junction bases not matched to a gene: 2. Germline CDR1 is MDHEN and CDR2 is SYDVKM. The CDR3, as DNA: TGTGCCAGCAGGGGGACAGGGGGCGAAGAGACCCAGTACTTC. This sequence encodes CASRGTGGEETQYF.

The chain links TRBV7-2 to TRBJ1-2; no definite D call. Germline V CDR1 and CDR2: SGHTA, FQGNSA. CDR3 length: 13 residues. The ends were cut back, 6 bases at V and 4 bases at J, with 12 bases in the middle. The CDR3 protein is CASRGTSFYGYTF. In nucleotides, the CDR3 is TGTGCCAGCAGAGGTACTTCCTTCTATGGCTACACCTTC.

There are many counts of this clonotype. This chain uses TRBV5-6 with TRBJ2-1; 8 nucleotides agree with TRBD2. Trimming took 5 bases from V and 15 from J; bases not matched to a gene: 16. CDR1 and CDR2 (germline): SGHDT, YYEEEE. This CDR3 is 14 amino acids long. The CDR3 is CASSSPGLGELTFF. Written as DNA, the CDR3 is TGTGCCAGCAGTAGTCCGGGACTAGGAGAGTTGACGTTCTTC. Supplemented by reference TRBV5-6 and TRBJ2-1, the full variable domain reads DAGVTQSPTHLIKTRGQQVTLRCSPKSGHDTVSWYQQALGQGPQFIFQYYEEEERQRGNFPDRFSGHQFPNYSSELNVNALLLGDSALYLCASSSPGLGELTFFGPGTRLTVL.

The V call is TRBV3-1, the J call TRBJ2-7; perhaps TRBD1 as D (7 bases). The CDR3 runs 16 residues. V was clipped by 3 bases and J by 0 bases, with 15 bases between them. CDR1 LGHDT and CDR2 YNNKEL come from the germline V gene (reference sequence). The CDR3 nucleotides read TGTGCCAGCAGCCAGGACCGGGGGACAGTCTCCTACGAGCAGTACTTC. Protein product: CASSQDRGTVSYEQYF.

This clonotype was detected a few times. J is TRBJ2-1 and V is TRBV20-1; 8 positions agree with TRBD1. Germline CDR1 is DFQATT and CDR2 is SNEGSKA (reference sequence). The ends lost 6 bases at V and 0 bases at J; junction bases unmatched: 7. The CDR3 sequence is 15 residues long. CDR3 region: CSADRGRSSYNEQFF. The CDR3 nucleotides are TGCAGTGCCGACAGGGGTCGAAGCTCCTACAATGAGCAGTTCTTC.

This clonotype was recorded at least ten times. The chain recombines TRBV12-3 or TRBV12-4 with TRBJ2-1; 9 bases line up with TRBD1. V gave up 5 bases and J gave up 3 bases; unmatched junction bases: 8. CDR3 length: 16 amino acids. The CDR3 here is CASSLRQGGNYNEQFF. For the CDR3, the DNA is TGTGCCAGCAGTCTCAGACAGGGGGGCAACTACAATGAGCAGTTCTTC.

The table lists this clonotype with many counts. The chain has TRBV4-3 and TRBJ2-3; unclear D gene. Germline V CDR1 and CDR2: LGHNA, YSLEER. The CDR3 has 14 residues. Trimming stripped 1 base from V and 2 bases from J, with 7 bases between. This CDR3 is CASSQGLYTDTQYF. The CDR3 bases are TGCGCCAGCAGCCAAGGACTTTACACAGATACGCAGTATTTT.

In regard to this clonotype: A clone one base away is much larger, so this may be a read error. Likely a read error: the CDR3 ends without its conserved phenylalanine or tryptophan. The chain combines TRBV12-3 or TRBV12-4 with TRBJ1-4, with D unclear. V was cut by 7 bases and J by 8 bases, with 20 bases left in between. CDR3 length: 15 amino acids. The CDR3 DNA reads TGTGCCAGCACCCTACTTGGGGTTGGGCAGGAAAAACTGTTTTGT. Encoded protein: CASTLLGVGQEKLFC.

The V and J genes are TRBV20-1 and TRBJ2-1; D not certain. Germline CDR1 and CDR2: DFQATT and SNEGSKA (reference sequence). Deletions cut 3 bases from V and 7 bases from J, with 10 bases between. This CDR3 spans 12 amino acids. The CDR3 sequence: CSARGLWNEQFF. The DNA for the CDR3 is TGCAGTGCTAGGGGCCTTTGGAATGAGCAGTTCTTC.

This clonotype was observed at least ten times. The J gene is TRBJ2-1, the V gene TRBV6-4; no clear D gene. Trimming shortened V by 0 bases and J by 6 bases, and 6 bases separated the two germline ends. The CDR3 has 13 residues. The germline gives CDR1 MRHNA, CDR2 SNTAGT. DNA of the CDR3: TGTGCCAGCAGTGACTCGTGGGGCAATGAGCAGTTCTTC. This translates into CASSDSWGNEQFF.

This clonotype was observed a handful of times. This rearrangement joins TRBV20-1 to TRBJ2-1; the match to TRBD2 covers 8 bases. The ends lost 1 base at V and 7 bases at J; junction bases unmatched: 15. The CDR3 loop spans 17 amino acids. Germline V gene lookup returns CDR1 DFQATT and CDR2 SNEGSKA (reference sequence). The CDR3 DNA follows: TGCAGTGCTAGAGGGGGGGGGCGGGAGGTCCGGTTTAATGAGCAGTTCTTC. Translating gives CSARGGGREVRFNEQFF.

This clonotype appeared many times. The chain couples TRBV29-1 to TRBJ2-7, with 9 nucleotides matching TRBD1. Trimming removed 1 base from V and 1 base from J; junction bases left unmatched: 5. The CDR3 is made up of 15 amino acids. Per the germline V gene, CDR1 is SQVTM and CDR2 is ANQGSEA. The CDR3 loop reads CSVEGSGQGSYEQYF. Written as DNA, the CDR3 is TGCAGCGTTGAAGGGTCTGGACAGGGGTCCTACGAGCAGTACTTC.

This clonotype was found many times. The chain carries TRBV9 and TRBJ2-7; perhaps D is TRBD1 or TRBD2 (5 bases each). This CDR3 is built from 14 residues. V was pared by 7 bases and J by 4 bases, with 18 bases between. Germline CDR1 is SGDLS and CDR2 is YYNGEE. CDR3 sequence reads: CASSPGRSVYEQYF. CDR3 DNA: TGTGCCAGCTCCCCGGGACGGAGTGTGTACGAGCAGTACTTC.

This sequence joins TRBV7-6 and TRBJ1-6, with 9 positions matching TRBD1. Germline loops: CDR1 SGHVS, CDR2 FNYEAQ. Trimming cost V 5 bases and J 10 bases; bases outside gene matches: 12. The CDR3 contains 16 residues. CDR3 residues: CASSPRLGQGGSPLHF. In DNA form, the CDR3 reads TGTGCCAGCAGCCCCCGATTGGGACAGGGAGGGTCACCCCTCCACTTT.

The chain has TRBV4-2 and TRBJ2-1; D is ambiguous. This CDR3 region has 14 residues. Germline-derived CDR1 and CDR2 are LGHNA and YNFKEQ. V lost 0 bases, J lost 6 bases, and 9 bases lay in between. Here the CDR3 DNA reads TGTGCCAGCAGCCAAGATAGTTCCGCCAATGAGCAGTTCTTC. The encoded protein is CASSQDSSANEQFF.